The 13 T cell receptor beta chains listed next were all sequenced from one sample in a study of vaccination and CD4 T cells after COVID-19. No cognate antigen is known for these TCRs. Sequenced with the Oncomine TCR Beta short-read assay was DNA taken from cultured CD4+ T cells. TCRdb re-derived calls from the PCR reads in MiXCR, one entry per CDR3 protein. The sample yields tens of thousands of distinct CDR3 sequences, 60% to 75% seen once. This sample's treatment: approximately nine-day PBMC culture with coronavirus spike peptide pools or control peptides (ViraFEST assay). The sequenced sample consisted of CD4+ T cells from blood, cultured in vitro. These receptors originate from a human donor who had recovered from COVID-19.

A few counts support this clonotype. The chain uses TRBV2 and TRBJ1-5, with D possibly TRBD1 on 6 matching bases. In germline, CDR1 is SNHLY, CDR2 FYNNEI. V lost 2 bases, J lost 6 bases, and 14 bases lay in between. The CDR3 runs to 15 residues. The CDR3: CASSERTGMGQPQHF. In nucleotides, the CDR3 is TGTGCCAGCAGTGAACGTACAGGGATGGGTCAGCCCCAGCATTTT.

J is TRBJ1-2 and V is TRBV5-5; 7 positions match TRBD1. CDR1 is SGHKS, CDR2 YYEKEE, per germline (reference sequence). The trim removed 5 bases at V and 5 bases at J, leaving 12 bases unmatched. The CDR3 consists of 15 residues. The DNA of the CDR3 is TGTGCCAGCAGTCCGCCGACAGGGCCCGCGTATGGCTACACCTTC. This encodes CASSPPTGPAYGYTF.

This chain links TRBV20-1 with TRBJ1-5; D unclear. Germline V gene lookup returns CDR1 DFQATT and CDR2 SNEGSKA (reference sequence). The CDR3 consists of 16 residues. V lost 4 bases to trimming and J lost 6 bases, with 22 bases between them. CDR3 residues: CSATATVVGPGQPQHF. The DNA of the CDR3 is TGCAGTGCTACAGCTACGGTGGTAGGTCCCGGTCAGCCCCAGCATTTT.

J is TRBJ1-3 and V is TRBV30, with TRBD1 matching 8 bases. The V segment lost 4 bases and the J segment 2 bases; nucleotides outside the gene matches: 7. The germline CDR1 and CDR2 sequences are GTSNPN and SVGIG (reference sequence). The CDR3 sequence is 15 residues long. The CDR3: CAWTTGQGAGNTIYF. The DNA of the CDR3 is TGTGCCTGGACTACCGGACAGGGAGCTGGAAACACCATATATTTT. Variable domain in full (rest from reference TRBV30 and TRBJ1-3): SQTIHQWPATLVQPVGSPLSLECTVEGTSNPNLYWYRQAAGRGLQLLFYSVGIGQISSEVPQNLSASRPQDRQFILSSKKLLLSDSGFYLCAWTTGQGAGNTIYFGEGSWLTVV.

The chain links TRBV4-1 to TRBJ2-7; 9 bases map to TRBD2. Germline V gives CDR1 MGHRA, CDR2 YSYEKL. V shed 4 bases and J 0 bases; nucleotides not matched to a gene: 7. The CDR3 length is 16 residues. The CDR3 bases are TGCGCCAGCAGCCGACAGCCTAGCGGGACCTCCTACGAGCAGTACTTC. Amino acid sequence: CASSRQPSGTSYEQYF.

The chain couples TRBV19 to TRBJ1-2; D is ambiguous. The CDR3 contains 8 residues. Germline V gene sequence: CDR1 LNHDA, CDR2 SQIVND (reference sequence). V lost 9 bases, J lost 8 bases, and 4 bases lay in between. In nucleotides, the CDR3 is TGTGCCAGAGGGGGCTACACCTTC. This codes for CARGGYTF.

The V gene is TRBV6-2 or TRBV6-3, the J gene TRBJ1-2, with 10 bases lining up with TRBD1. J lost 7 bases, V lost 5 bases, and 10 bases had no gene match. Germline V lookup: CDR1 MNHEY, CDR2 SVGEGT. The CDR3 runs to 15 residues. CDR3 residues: CASSSAGTGEAGYTF. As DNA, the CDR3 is TGTGCCAGCAGTAGCGCCGGGACAGGGGAAGCTGGCTACACCTTC.

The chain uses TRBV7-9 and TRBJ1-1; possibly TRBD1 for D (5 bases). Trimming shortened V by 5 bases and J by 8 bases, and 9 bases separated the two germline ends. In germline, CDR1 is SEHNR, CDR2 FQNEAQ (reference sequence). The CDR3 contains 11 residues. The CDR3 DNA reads TGTGCCAGCAGCCGGGGACGAGAAGCTTTCTTT. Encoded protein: CASSRGREAFF.

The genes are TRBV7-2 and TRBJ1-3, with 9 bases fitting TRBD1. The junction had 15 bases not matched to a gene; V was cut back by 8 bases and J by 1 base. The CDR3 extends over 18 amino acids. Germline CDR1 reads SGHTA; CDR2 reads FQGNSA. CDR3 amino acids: CASHKGGTGIESGNTIYF. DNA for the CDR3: TGTGCCAGCCACAAGGGGGGGACAGGGATCGAATCTGGAAACACCATATATTTT.

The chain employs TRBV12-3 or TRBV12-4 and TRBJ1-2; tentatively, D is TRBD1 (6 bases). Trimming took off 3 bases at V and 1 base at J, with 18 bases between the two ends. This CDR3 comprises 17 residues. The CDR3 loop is CASSFWGRGGHNYGYTF. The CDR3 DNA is TGTGCCAGCAGTTTCTGGGGCCGGGGGGGGCATAACTATGGCTACACCTTC.

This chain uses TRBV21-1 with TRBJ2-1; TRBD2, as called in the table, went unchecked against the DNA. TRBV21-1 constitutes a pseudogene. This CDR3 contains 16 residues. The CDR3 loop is CASSSTSGRRRNEQFF. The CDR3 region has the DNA TGTGCCAGCAGCTCCACTAGCGGGAGGCGCCGAAATGAGCAGTTCTTC.

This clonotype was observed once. For the CDR3, the DNA is TGTGCCACCAGCAGAGATCGGATGGGGCGTGGTTCACCCCTCCACTTT. This gives the protein CATSRDRMGRGSPLHF. The chain employs TRBV15 and TRBJ1-6; D might be TRBD1 (5 bases). Germline CDR1 is LNHNV and CDR2 is YYDKDF (reference sequence). With 0 bases removed from V and 9 bases from J, the gap between germline ends came to 15 bases. The CDR3 contains 16 residues.

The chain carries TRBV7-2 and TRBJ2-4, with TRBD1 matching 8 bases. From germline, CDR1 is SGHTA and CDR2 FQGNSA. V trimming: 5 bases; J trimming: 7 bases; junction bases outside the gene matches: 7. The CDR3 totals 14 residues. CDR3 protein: CASSPGQGGNIQYF. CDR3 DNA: TGTGCCAGCAGCCCTGGACAGGGAGGCAACATTCAGTACTTC.